These 18 T cell receptor beta chains came from one sample sequenced in a study of cytomegalovirus exposure and HLA in healthy donors. Amplification used 60 Vbeta primers and 13 Jbeta primers. Libraries were prepared by immunoSEQ multiplex PCR; TCRdb keeps only in-frame clonotypes and omits some of them. The table includes 100,000 to 150,000 clones, 80% detected once. Source material: PBMCs. These receptors came from a middle-aged man in good health and CMV-seronegative.

The chain recombines TRBV6-5 with TRBJ1-2; D is uncertain. V lost 0 bases and J lost 0, with 11 bases in between. The CDR3 extends over 16 amino acids. Germline V CDR1 and CDR2: MNHEY, SVGAGI. The CDR3 region is CASSYSGMGANYGYTF. In DNA form, the CDR3 reads TGTGCCAGCAGTTACTCGGGGATGGGAGCTAACTATGGCTACACCTTC.

The V call is TRBV5-1, the J call TRBJ2-7; TRBD2 matches 9 bases. The length of the CDR3 is 13 residues. The germline CDR1 and CDR2 sequences are SGHRS and YFSETQ. The V segment lost 5 bases and the J segment 4 bases; nucleotides outside the gene matches: 4. The CDR3 nucleotides read TGCGCCAGCAGTCTAAGCGGGGGGTACGAGCAGTACTTC. It specifies CASSLSGGYEQYF.

The gene calls are TRBV16 and TRBJ2-2, with a tentative D call TRBD2 (5 bases). Germline V lookup: CDR1 KGHSY, CDR2 FQNENV. Deletions cut 2 bases from V and 1 base from J, with 8 bases between. This CDR3 comprises 15 residues. CDR3 DNA: TGTGCCAGCAGCCAAAGAGGGTTGAACACCGGGGAGCTGTTTTTT. Protein product: CASSQRGLNTGELFF.

The rearrangement links TRBV5-1 to TRBJ2-6; possible D gene TRBD1, 6 bases. Between the trimmed V and J ends, which lost 4 bases and 2 bases, there was a span of 13 bases. The CDR3 spans 16 residues. Per the germline V gene, CDR1 is SGHRS and CDR2 is YFSETQ. CDR3 loop: CASSIVGQTGANVLTF. CDR3 nucleotide sequence: TGCGCCAGCAGCATCGTCGGACAGACTGGGGCCAACGTCCTGACTTTC.

The chain is built from TRBV5-1 and TRBJ1-2, with a possible D match to TRBD1 (5 bases). V lost 0 bases and J 8 bases, leaving 11 bases between the germline ends. The CDR3 length is 13 residues. Germline V gives CDR1 SGHRS, CDR2 YFSETQ. For the CDR3, the DNA is TGCGCCAGCAGCTTGGTCGGGGACTCGGGCTACACCTTC. This translates into CASSLVGDSGYTF.

The chain carries TRBV19 and TRBJ2-7; tentative D call: TRBD2 (6 bases). Germline V gives CDR1 LNHDA, CDR2 SQIVND (reference sequence). The CDR3 length is 13 residues. Trimming left V 4 bases short and J 3 bases short, with 10 bases between. CDR3 loop: CASSTGLLYEQYF. The CDR3 nucleotides are TGTGCCAGTAGTACGGGACTTCTCTACGAGCAGTACTTC.

The chain combines TRBV25-1 with TRBJ2-4; 11 nucleotides match TRBD2. Looked up from germline, CDR1 is MGHDK and CDR2 is SYGVNS. The junction had 7 bases not matched to a gene; V was cut back by 6 bases and J by 6 bases. This CDR3 has 15 amino acids. The CDR3 here is CASRGPGTSGNIQYF. The DNA of the CDR3 is TGTGCCAGCAGGGGTCCCGGGACTAGCGGAAACATTCAGTACTTC.

The chain employs TRBV27 and TRBJ1-5; 9 positions agree with TRBD1. Germline V gene lookup returns CDR1 MNHEY and CDR2 SMNVEV (reference sequence). V lost 5 bases and J lost 9; bases outside the gene matches: 5. The CDR3 extends over 13 amino acids. The CDR3 coding sequence is TGTGCCAGCAGTACAGGGGGCGAACTGCCCCAGCATTTT. It encodes CASSTGGELPQHF.

The chain uses TRBV5-1 and TRBJ2-1; 10 bases agree with TRBD2. CDR3 length: 15 residues. In germline, CDR1 is SGHRS, CDR2 YFSETQ. V lost 0 bases, J lost 6 bases, and 3 bases stayed unmatched. The CDR3: CASSLGTSGANEQFF. Here the CDR3 DNA reads TGCGCCAGCAGCTTGGGGACTAGCGGAGCCAATGAGCAGTTCTTC.

This clone was seen a handful of times. Mismatch with germline at one junction end may stem from a read error. The chain couples TRBV6-1 to TRBJ1-6, with no clear D. The CDR3 contains 13 residues. Germline-derived CDR1 and CDR2 are MNHNS and SASEGT. The CDR3 coding sequence is TGTGCCAGCAGTCAAGCCTGGGAGGATCTCGGACACTTT. Translated: CASSQAWEDLGHF.

The chain uses TRBV30 and TRBJ1-2; the D gene is possibly TRBD1 (5 bases). Germline V gene data show CDR1 as GTSNPN and CDR2 as SVGIG (reference sequence). V dropped 8 bases and J dropped 4 bases, with 11 bases sitting between them. This CDR3 region has 11 residues. This CDR3 reads CALGQGYGYTF. The CDR3 nucleotides are TGTGCCCTTGGGCAGGGCTATGGCTACACCTTC.

V is TRBV6-5 and J is TRBJ2-1, with a possible D match to TRBD2 (6 bases). Germline values: CDR1 MNHEY, CDR2 SVGAGI. The CDR3 length is 13 residues. Trimming shortened V by 0 bases and J by 8 bases, and 8 bases separated the two germline ends. The CDR3 DNA is TGTGCCAGCAGTTACTCGACTAGTGATGAGCAGTTCTTC. Amino acid sequence: CASSYSTSDEQFF.

This clone was counted once. This rearrangement joins TRBV12-5 to TRBJ2-2; 7 bases are shared with TRBD2. V lost 0 bases to trimming and J lost 5 bases; unmatched junction nucleotides: 3. The CDR3 spans 15 residues. CDR1 and CDR2 (germline): LGHNT, FRNRAP. The CDR3 region is CASGLVTGGTGELFF. For the CDR3, the DNA is TGTGCTAGTGGTTTGGTTACCGGGGGGACCGGGGAGCTGTTTTTT.

The chain carries TRBV2 and TRBJ2-5, with D possibly TRBD2 on 5 matching bases. The germline gives CDR1 SNHLY, CDR2 FYNNEI. V lost 6 bases, J lost 1 base, and 15 bases lay in between. The CDR3 runs to 15 residues. CDR3 sequence (DNA): TGTGCCAGCAGGGGTGGACTCCCCGGCCAAGAGACCCAGTACTTC. Translating gives CASRGGLPGQETQYF.

This clone was seen a few times. The chain couples TRBV19 to TRBJ1-2; 7 bases agree with TRBD1. Unmatched junction bases numbered 9, after V lost 7 bases and J lost 4 bases. This CDR3 comprises 14 residues. CDR1 and CDR2 (germline): LNHDA, SQIVND (reference sequence). The CDR3 protein is CASTPTGNVYGYTF. CDR3 nucleotides: TGTGCCAGTACTCCGACAGGGAACGTCTATGGCTACACCTTC. Full variable domain (outside the CDR3, taken from reference TRBV19 and TRBJ1-2): DGGITQSPKYLFRKEGQNVTLSCEQNLNHDAMYWYRQDPGQGLRLIYYSQIVNDFQKGDIAEGYSVSREKKESFPLTVTSAQKNPTAFYLCASTPTGNVYGYTFGSGTRLTVV.

This rearrangement joins TRBV28 to TRBJ2-7, with D uncertain. This CDR3 contains 11 residues. V lost 8 bases to trimming and J lost 4 bases, with 9 bases between them. The V gene's germline CDR1 is MDHEN and CDR2 SYDVKM. The CDR3 DNA sequence: TGTGCCAGCGAGAATAGTTACGAGCAGTACTTC. Translated, it gives CASENSYEQYF.

The genes are TRBV19 and TRBJ1-2; D not resolved. CDR3 size: 13 residues. V lost 3 bases and J lost 7, with 12 bases in between. Germline values: CDR1 LNHDA, CDR2 SQIVND (reference sequence). The CDR3 bases are TGTGCCAGTAGTATCCAGGCCCCGTCTGGCTACACCTTC. It yields the protein CASSIQAPSGYTF.

The rearrangement uses TRBV2 and TRBJ1-1, with D tentatively TRBD1 (5 bases). V gave up 6 bases and J gave up 1 base, with 12 bases separating them. CDR1 and CDR2 from the germline V gene are SNHLY and FYNNEI. The CDR3 totals 14 residues. The CDR3 region has the DNA TGTGCCAGCAGCGTAATGGGGGGGAACACTGAAGCTTTCTTT. Protein sequence: CASSVMGGNTEAFF.